This T cell receptor (beta chain) was identified in a study of CD8 T cells in ankylosing spondylitis. Whole-study findings and limits: In synovial fluid and blood from reactive arthritis, some motif variants were previously reported.

Quantitative 5'-RACE was performed with molecular barcodes, and it yielded the TCR beta libraries. A single record per CDR3 protein comes from TCRdb applying MiXCR to the 5' RACE reads. The profile covers a few hundred thousand distinct CDR3 sequences, with 20% appearing a single time and approximately 14% taken by the ten largest. There are 13 residues in the CDR3. CDR1 and CDR2 from the germline V gene are MNHEY and SMNVEV (reference sequence). Trimming stripped 4 bases from V and 1 base from J, with 7 bases between. This clonotype was detected many times. Its antigen is as yet unknown. What was sequenced was blood, either unsorted or a sorted T cell fraction (not recorded which). This TCR came from a male donor with ankylosing spondylitis or in good health (not recorded which). This chain uses TRBV27 with TRBJ1-2; unclear D gene. The DNA for the CDR3 is TGTGCCAGCAGTTACGGGATTAACTATGGCTACACCTTC. Translated, it gives CASSYGINYGYTF.